Detailed here is one T cell receptor beta chain. Its antigen remains unknown. Other DNA sequences from this sample encode an identical CDR3 as well. These data originate in a study of OX40 agonist ivuxolimab in advanced cancers. The overall study: Ivuxolimab, an antibody that agonizes OX40 (CD134), was administered to the patients. Two patients with cutaneous melanoma and one with hepatocellular carcinoma, three in total, showed partial responses.

Points from the study as a whole: Mean expanded clone counts were higher in CD8+ than CD4+ T cells.

TCRdb's copy holds only in-frame clones and misses some; the assay was immunoSEQ multiplex PCR. The sample lists 60,000 to 65,000 clones, about 89% occurring once. The V segment lost 6 bases and the J segment 2 bases; nucleotides outside the gene matches: 5. The length of the CDR3 is 15 residues. In germline, CDR1 is MNHEY, CDR2 SMNVEV (reference sequence). Blood sampling was done at baseline, cycle 4 day 1, and cycle 7 day 1. The chain carries TRBV27 and TRBJ2-3; 10 positions agree with TRBD2. The source of this sequence is an adult with an advanced solid tumor such as melanoma, head and neck, liver or kidney cancer. Material: CD4+ or CD8+ T cells sorted from blood, obtained in a trial of the OX40 agonist ivuxolimab. CDR3 sequence (DNA): TGTGCCAGCAGAGGTCTAGCGGGAGACACAGATACGCAGTATTTT. It is translated as CASRGLAGDTDTQYF.